A selection of T cell receptor beta chains follows, all from one sample in a study of Graves' ophthalmopathy and Graves' hyperthyroidism. TCRdb re-analysed the multiplex PCR reads in MiXCR, keeping a single row per CDR3 protein. The repertoire holds about 740,000 distinct CDR3 sequences, with roughly 40% as singletons. The material sequenced was peripheral blood. These receptors all stem from an adult man with Graves' ophthalmopathy. Both conserved end residues are part of each CDR3. The D gene is left open where the match is weak. Part of the rows lack a size; the others show once, few, many or a class for expanded clones.

v_call	j_call	d_call	clone_size	cdr3_aa	cdr3_nt
TRBV20-1	TRBJ1-5	-	few	CSASTFAFGRDSNQPQHF	TGCAGTGCTAGTACGTTCGCATTCGGCCGGGATAGCAATCAGCCCCAGCATTTT
TRBV6-4	TRBJ2-7	TRBD1	few	CASSEVPGQAQLF	TGTGCCAGCAGTGAAGTCCCCGGACAGGCTCAGTTGTTC
TRBV2	TRBJ1-6	-	many	CASQEVAGDNSPLHF	TGTGCCAGCCAGGAGGTAGCAGGGGATAATTCACCCCTCCACTTT
TRBV20-1	TRBJ1-6	-	-	CSAQGLYYNSPLHF	TGCAGTGCCCAGGGCCTTTATTATAATTCACCCCTCCACTTT
TRBV2	TRBJ1-2	-	many	CASRVNYGYTF	TGTGCCAGCAGGGTTAACTATGGCTACACCTTC
TRBV7-9	TRBJ1-1	-	many	CASSLGAVLKNTEAFF	TGTGCCAGCAGCTTAGGGGCAGTCCTCAAGAACACTGAAGCTTTCTTT
TRBV6-4	TRBJ1-6	TRBD1	many	CASANTNRGPSPLHF	TGTGCCAGTGCCAACACGAACAGGGGCCCATCACCCCTCCACTTT
TRBV15	TRBJ1-2	-	many	CATSPPPSLADANYGYTF	TGTGCCACCAGCCCGCCCCCATCGCTAGCCGATGCTAACTATGGCTACACCTTC
TRBV7-8	TRBJ1-5	TRBD1	-	CASNRAGRDRDPQHF	TGTGCCAGCAACCGCGCAGGGAGGGACAGGGACCCCCAGCATTTT
TRBV29-1	TRBJ2-7	-	many	CSVVIRFNEQYF	TGCAGCGTCGTGATTCGATTTAACGAGCAGTACTTC
TRBV12-1	TRBJ2-7	-	-	CASSFVRASGEQYF	TGTGCCAGCAGCTTTGTCAGGGCGTCGGGCGAGCAGTACTTC
TRBV24-1	TRBJ2-5	TRBD1	many	CATSRGQTQETQYF	TGTGCCACCAGTCGGGGACAGACTCAAGAGACCCAGTACTTC
TRBV29-1	TRBJ1-4	TRBD1	-	CSVDGTGWGEKLFF	TGCAGCGTTGATGGGACAGGCTGGGGTGAAAAACTGTTTTTT
TRBV25-1	TRBJ2-2	-	once	CASSPLGTETGELFF	TGTGCCAGCAGCCCCCTAGGGACGGAGACCGGGGAGCTGTTTTTT
TRBV4-2	TRBJ1-5	TRBD1	-	CASSRQGLDNQPQHF	TGTGCCAGCAGCCGACAGGGGTTAGACAATCAGCCCCAGCATTTT
TRBV10-3	TRBJ2-7	-	-	CASSAIGLSYEQYF	TGTGCCAGCAGTGCTATAGGCTTATCCTACGAGCAGTACTTC
TRBV9	TRBJ2-7	-	few	CASSVTSSIRSEQYF	TGTGCCAGCAGCGTAACCTCTTCGATCCGCTCGGAGCAGTACTTC
TRBV25-1	TRBJ2-5	TRBD1	once	CASSDPPQGARGTQYF	TGTGCCAGCAGTGATCCCCCACAGGGGGCGAGAGGGACCCAGTACTTC
TRBV7-8	TRBJ1-1	TRBD1	few	CASSQGVTGRSMNTEAFF	TGTGCCAGCAGCCAGGGGGTGACAGGGCGCAGTATGAACACTGAAGCTTTCTTT
TRBV10-3	TRBJ1-2	TRBD1	-	CASRDRGSGGYTF	TGTGCCAGCAGAGACAGGGGGTCGGGGGGCTACACCTTC
TRBV9	TRBJ2-7	-	-	CASSLEGITYEQYF	TGTGCCAGCAGCTTAGAAGGGATCACCTACGAGCAGTACTTC
TRBV11-1	TRBJ2-6	-	-	CARSRARVLRGANVLTF	TGTGCCCGCAGCCGGGCCAGGGTCCTACGCGGGGCCAACGTCCTGACTTTC